This T cell receptor (beta chain) was sequenced during a study of blood T cells in healthy people across ages. The use of a sample-barcoded 5' primer and a J-beta primer mix characterized a second PCR of roughly 6 to 11 cycles. There were at least 3 million CDR3-containing paired-end reads obtained from each sample. Using its own MiXCR run on the 5' RACE reads, TCRdb lists one record per CDR3 protein. Here the sample spans about 1.6 million distinct CDR3 sequences, 30% to 35% being singletons. General study findings and limits: In older individuals, TCR beta diversity per million T cells was lower, falling roughly linearly with age.

The sample holds one count of this clonotype. The antigen is unknown. Every donor contributed ten milliliters of peripheral blood by blood draw. The total RNA that was extracted per sample amounted to at least 5 micrograms. This receptor was taken from a woman aged 30 to 39 in good health. Sequenced sample: blood.

The CDR3 DNA is TGTGCCAGCAGTTTAGTCGGTGAAAGGGGGACTAGCGGGGCTGAGCAGTTCTTC. The encoded protein is CASSLVGERGTSGAEQFF. The chain joins TRBV12-3 or TRBV12-4 to TRBJ2-1; TRBD2 matches 13 bases. Germline trimming cut 1 base from V and 9 bases from J; bases unmatched to any gene: 12. This CDR3 is 18 amino acids long.